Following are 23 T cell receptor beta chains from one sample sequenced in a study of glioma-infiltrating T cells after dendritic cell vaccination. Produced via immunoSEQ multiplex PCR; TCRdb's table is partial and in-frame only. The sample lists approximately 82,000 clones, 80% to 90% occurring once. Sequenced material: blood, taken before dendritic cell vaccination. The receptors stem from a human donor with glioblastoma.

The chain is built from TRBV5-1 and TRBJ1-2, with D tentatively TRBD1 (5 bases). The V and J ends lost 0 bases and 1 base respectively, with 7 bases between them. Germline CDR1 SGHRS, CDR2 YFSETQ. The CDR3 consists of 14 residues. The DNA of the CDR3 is TGCGCCAGCAGCTTGGACGGGGGTAACTATGGCTACACCTTC. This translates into CASSLDGGNYGYTF.

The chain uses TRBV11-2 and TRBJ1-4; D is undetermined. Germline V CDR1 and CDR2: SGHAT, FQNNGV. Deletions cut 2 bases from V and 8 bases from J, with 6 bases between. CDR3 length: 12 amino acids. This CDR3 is CASSLIQEKLFF. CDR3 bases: TGTGCCAGCAGCTTAATTCAAGAAAAACTGTTTTTT.

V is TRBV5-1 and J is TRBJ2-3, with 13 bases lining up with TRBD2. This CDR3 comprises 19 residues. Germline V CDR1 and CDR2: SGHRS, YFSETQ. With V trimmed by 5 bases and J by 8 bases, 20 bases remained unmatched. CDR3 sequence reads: CASSEQGPRTSGREGTQYF. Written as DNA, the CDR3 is TGCGCCAGCAGTGAACAGGGCCCGAGGACTAGCGGGAGAGAGGGTACGCAGTATTTT.

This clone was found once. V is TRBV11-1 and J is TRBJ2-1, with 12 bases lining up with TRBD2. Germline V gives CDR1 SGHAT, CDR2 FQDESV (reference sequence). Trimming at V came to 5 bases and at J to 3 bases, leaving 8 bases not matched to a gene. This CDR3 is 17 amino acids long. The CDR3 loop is CASSPRGGLAGYNEQFF. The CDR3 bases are TGTGCCAGCAGCCCCAGAGGGGGACTAGCGGGCTACAATGAGCAGTTCTTC.

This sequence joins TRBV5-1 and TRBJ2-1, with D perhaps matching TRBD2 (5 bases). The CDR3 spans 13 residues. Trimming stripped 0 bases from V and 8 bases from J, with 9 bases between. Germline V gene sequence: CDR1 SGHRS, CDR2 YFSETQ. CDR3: CASSLEVGDEQFF. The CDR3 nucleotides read TGCGCCAGCAGCTTGGAGGTCGGGGATGAGCAGTTCTTC.

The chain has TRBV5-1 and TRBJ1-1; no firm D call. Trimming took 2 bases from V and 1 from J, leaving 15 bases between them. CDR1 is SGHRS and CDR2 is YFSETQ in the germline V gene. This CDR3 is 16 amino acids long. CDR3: CASSFSATEGNTEAFF. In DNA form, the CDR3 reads TGCGCCAGCAGCTTCTCGGCAACTGAGGGGAACACTGAAGCTTTCTTT.

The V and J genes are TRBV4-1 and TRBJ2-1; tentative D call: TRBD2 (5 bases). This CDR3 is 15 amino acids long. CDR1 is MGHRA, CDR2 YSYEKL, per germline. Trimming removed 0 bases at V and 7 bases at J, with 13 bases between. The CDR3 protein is CASSQDTLGSNEQFF. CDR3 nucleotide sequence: TGCGCCAGCAGCCAAGATACGCTGGGGAGTAATGAGCAGTTCTTC.

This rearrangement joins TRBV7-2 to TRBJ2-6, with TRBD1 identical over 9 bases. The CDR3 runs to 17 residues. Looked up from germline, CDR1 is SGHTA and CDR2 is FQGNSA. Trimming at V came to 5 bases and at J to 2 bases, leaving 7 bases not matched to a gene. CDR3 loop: CASSPGQGLAGANVLTF. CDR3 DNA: TGTGCCAGCAGCCCGGGACAGGGTTTAGCTGGGGCCAACGTCCTGACTTTC. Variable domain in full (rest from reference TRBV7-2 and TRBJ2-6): GAGVSQSPSNKVTEKGKDVELRCDPISGHTALYWYRQSLGQGLEFLIYFQGNSAPDKSGLPSDRFSAERTGGSVSTLTIQRTQQEDSAVYLCASSPGQGLAGANVLTFGAGSRLTVL.

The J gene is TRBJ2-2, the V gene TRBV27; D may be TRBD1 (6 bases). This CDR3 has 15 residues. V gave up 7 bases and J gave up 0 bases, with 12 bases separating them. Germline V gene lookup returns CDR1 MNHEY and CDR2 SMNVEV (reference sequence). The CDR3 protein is CASIAGTTNTGELFF. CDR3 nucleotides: TGTGCCAGCATTGCCGGGACAACGAACACCGGGGAGCTGTTTTTT.

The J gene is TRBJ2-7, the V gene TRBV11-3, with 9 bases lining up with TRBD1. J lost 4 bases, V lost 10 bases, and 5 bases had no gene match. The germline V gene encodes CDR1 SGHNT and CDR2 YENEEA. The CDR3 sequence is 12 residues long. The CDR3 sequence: CATGTGLYEQYF. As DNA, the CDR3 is TGTGCCACCGGGACAGGGTTATACGAGCAGTACTTC. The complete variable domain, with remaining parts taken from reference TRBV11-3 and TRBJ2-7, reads EAGVVQSPRYKIIEKKQPVAFWCNPISGHNTLYWYLQNLGQGPELLIRYENEEAVDDSQLPKDRFSAERLKGVDSTLKIQPAELGDSAVYLCATGTGLYEQYFGPGTRLTVT.

CDR3 DNA sequence: TGTGCCAGCAGTGAACACAATCAGCCCCAGCATTTT. Translating it yields CASSEHNQPQHF. The chain carries TRBV6-1 and TRBJ1-5; unclear D gene. V was cut by 2 bases and J by 3 bases, with 2 bases left in between. The germline gives CDR1 MNHNS, CDR2 SASEGT. This CDR3 is built from 12 residues.

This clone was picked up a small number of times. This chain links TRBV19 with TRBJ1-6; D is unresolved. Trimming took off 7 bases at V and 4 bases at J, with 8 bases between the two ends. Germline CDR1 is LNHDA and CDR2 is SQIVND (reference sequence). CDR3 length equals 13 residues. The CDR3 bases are TGTGCCAGTACCTCAGATTATAATTCACCCCTCCACTTT. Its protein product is CASTSDYNSPLHF. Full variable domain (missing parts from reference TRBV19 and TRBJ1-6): DGGITQSPKYLFRKEGQNVTLSCEQNLNHDAMYWYRQDPGQGLRLIYYSQIVNDFQKGDIAEGYSVSREKKESFPLTVTSAQKNPTAFYLCASTSDYNSPLHFGNGTRLTVT.

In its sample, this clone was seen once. CDR3: CASNPRPRTGELYGYTF. CDR3 nucleotide sequence: TGTGCCAGTAACCCTCGACCTAGGACAGGGGAACTGTATGGCTACACCTTC. The J gene is TRBJ1-2, the V gene TRBV19; 9 positions agree with TRBD1. Trimming at V came to 7 bases and at J to 5 bases, leaving 17 bases not matched to a gene. Germline V gene data show CDR1 as LNHDA and CDR2 as SQIVND (reference sequence). The CDR3 is 17 residues long.

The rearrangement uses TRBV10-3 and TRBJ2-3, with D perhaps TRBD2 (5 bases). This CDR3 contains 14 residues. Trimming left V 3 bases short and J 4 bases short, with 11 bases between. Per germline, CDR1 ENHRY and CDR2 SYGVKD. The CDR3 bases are TGTGCCATCAGTGACGGGATGAGTGCAGATACGCAGTATTTT. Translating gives CAISDGMSADTQYF.

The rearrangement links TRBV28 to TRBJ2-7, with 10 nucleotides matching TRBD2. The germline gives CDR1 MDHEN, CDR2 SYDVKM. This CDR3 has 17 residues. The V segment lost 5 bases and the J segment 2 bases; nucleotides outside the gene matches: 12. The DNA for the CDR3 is TGTGCCAGCAGTCCACGTTTACTAGCGGGGAACCCCTACGAGCAGTACTTC. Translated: CASSPRLLAGNPYEQYF.

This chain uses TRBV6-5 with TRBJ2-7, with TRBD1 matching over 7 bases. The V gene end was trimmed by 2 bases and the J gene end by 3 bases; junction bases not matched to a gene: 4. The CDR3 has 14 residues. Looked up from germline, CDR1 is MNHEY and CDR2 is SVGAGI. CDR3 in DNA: TGTGCCAGCAGTTACACCTCAGGGGGCTACGAGCAGTACTTC. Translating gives CASSYTSGGYEQYF.

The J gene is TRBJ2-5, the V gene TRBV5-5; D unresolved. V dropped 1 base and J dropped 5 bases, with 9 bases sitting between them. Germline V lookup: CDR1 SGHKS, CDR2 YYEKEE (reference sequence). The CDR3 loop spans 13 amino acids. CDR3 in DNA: TGTGCCAGCAGCTTGTTTCGAGTGGAGACCCAGTACTTC. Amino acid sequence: CASSLFRVETQYF.

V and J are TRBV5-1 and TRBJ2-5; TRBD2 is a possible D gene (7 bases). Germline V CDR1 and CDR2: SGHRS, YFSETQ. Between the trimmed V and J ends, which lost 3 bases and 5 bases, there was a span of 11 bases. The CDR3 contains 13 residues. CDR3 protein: CASSSQGGETQYF. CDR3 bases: TGCGCCAGCAGCTCACAGGGAGGGGAGACCCAGTACTTC.

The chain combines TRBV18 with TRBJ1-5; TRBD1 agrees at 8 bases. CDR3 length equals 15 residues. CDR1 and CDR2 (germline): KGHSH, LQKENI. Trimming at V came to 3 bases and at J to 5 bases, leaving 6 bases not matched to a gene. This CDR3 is CASSPNRGFDQPQHF. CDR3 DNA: TGTGCCAGCTCACCGAACAGGGGGTTTGATCAGCCCCAGCATTTT.

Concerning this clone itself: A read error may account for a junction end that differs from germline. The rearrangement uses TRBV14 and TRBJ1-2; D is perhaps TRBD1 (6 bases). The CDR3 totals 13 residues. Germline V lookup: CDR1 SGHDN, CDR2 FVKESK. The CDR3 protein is CASSRGGGYGNTF. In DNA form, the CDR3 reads TGTGCCAGCAGCCGGGGGGGCGGGTATGGCAACACCTTC.

For the CDR3, the DNA is TGTGCCAGCAGGGAGAAAGGGGACTTTCCGACAGATTGGCCCGGGGAGCTGTTTTTT. Protein: CASREKGDFPTDWPGELFF. The chain couples TRBV6-4 to TRBJ2-2, with D maybe TRBD2 (6 bases). The CDR3 has 19 residues. Germline CDR1 and CDR2: MRHNA and SNTAGT. Trimming shortened V by 6 bases and J by 6 bases, and 29 bases separated the two germline ends.

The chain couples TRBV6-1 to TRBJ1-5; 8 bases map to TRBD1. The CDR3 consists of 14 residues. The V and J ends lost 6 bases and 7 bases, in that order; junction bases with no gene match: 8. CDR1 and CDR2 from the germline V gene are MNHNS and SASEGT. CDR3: CASSRRQGMQPQHF. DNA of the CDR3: TGTGCCAGCAGCCGCCGACAGGGGATGCAGCCCCAGCATTTT.

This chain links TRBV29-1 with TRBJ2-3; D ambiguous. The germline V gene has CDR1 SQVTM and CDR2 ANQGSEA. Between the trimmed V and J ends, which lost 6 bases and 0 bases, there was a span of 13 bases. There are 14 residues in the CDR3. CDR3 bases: TGCAGCGTGGCACAGCCACCCAGCACAGATACGCAGTATTTT. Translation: CSVAQPPSTDTQYF.